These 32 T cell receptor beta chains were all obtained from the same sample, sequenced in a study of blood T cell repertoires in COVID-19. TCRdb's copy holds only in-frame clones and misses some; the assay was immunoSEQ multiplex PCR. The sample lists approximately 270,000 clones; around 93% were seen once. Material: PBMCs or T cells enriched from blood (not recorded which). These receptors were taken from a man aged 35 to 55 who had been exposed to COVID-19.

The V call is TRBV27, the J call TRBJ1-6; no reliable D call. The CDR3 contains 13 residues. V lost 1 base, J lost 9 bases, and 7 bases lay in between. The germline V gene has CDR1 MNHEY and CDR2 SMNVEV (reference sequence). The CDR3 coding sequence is TGTGCCAGCAGTTTATTTACGGGTTCACCCCTCCACTTT. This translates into CASSLFTGSPLHF.

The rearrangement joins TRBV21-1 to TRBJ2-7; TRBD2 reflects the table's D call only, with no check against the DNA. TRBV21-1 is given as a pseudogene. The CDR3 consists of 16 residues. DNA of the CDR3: TGTGCCAGCAGCACGGGGGGGCCGGACTTAGATTGCGAGCAGTACTTC. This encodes CASSTGGPDLDCEQYF.

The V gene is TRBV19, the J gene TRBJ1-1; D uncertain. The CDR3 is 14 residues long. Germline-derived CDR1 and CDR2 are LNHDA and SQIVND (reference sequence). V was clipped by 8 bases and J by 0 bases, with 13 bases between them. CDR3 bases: TGTGCCAGTTACCCCCGAGGAGTGAACACTGAAGCTTTCTTT. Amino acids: CASYPRGVNTEAFF.

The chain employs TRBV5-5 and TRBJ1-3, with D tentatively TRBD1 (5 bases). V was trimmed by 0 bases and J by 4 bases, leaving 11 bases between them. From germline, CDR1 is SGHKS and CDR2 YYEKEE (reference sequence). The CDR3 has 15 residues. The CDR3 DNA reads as TGTGCCAGCAGCTTGGAGCCAGGGTTCGGAAACACCATATATTTT. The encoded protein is CASSLEPGFGNTIYF.

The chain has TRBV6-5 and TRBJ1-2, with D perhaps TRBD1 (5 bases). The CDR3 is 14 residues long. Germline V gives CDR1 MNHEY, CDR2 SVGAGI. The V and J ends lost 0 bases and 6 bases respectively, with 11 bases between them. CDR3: CASSYSPRGDGYTF. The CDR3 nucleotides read TGTGCCAGCAGTTACTCGCCGCGGGGGGATGGCTACACCTTC.

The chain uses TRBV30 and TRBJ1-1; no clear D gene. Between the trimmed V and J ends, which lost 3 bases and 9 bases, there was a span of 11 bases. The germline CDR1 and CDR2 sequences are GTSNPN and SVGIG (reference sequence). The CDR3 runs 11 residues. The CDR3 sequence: CAWSLTEKAFF. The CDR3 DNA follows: TGTGCCTGGAGCCTGACTGAAAAAGCTTTCTTT.

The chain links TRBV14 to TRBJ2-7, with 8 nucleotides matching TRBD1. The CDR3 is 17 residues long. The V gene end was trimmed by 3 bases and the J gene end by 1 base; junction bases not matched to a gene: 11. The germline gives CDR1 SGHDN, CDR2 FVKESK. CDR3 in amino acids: CASSQGRSGTGSYEQYF. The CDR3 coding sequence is TGTGCCAGCAGCCAGGGGCGGTCCGGGACAGGATCCTACGAGCAGTACTTC. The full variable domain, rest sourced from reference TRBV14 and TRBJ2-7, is EAGVTQFPSHSVIEKGQTVTLRCDPISGHDNLYWYRRVMGKEIKFLLHFVKESKQDESGMPNNRFLAERTGGTYSTLKVQPAELEDSGVYFCASSQGRSGTGSYEQYFGPGTRLTVT.

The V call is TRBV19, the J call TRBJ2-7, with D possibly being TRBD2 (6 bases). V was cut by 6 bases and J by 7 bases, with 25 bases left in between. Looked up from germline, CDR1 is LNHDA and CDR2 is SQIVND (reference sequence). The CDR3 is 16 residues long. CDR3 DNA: TGTGCCAGTAGCATTGGGACGGATCATTACCGGGGGGAGCAGTACTTC. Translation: CASSIGTDHYRGEQYF.

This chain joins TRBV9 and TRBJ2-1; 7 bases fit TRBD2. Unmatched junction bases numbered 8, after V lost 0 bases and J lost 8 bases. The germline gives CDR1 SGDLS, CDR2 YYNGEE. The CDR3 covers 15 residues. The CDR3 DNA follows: TGTGCCAGCAGCGTAGGGCTAGCGGCCCCGCATGAGCAGTTCTTC. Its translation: CASSVGLAAPHEQFF.

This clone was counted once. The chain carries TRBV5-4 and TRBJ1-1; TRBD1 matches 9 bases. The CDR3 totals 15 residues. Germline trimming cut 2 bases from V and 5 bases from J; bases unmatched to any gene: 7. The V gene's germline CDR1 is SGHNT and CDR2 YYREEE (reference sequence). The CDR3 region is CASSFPGQGGTEAFF. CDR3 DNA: TGTGCCAGCAGCTTCCCGGGACAGGGAGGGACTGAAGCTTTCTTT. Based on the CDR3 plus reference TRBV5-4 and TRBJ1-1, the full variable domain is ETGVTQSPTHLIKTRGQQVTLRCSSQSGHNTVSWYQQALGQGPQFIFQYYREEENGRGNFPPRFSGLQFPNYSSELNVNALELDDSALYLCASSFPGQGGTEAFFGQGTRLTVV.

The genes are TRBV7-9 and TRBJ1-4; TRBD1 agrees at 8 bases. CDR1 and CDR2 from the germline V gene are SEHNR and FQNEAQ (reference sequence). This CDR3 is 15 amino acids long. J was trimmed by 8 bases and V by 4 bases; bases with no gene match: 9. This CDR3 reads CASSSLQGAQEKLFF. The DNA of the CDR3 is TGTGCCAGCAGCTCACTCCAGGGGGCGCAAGAAAAACTGTTTTTT.

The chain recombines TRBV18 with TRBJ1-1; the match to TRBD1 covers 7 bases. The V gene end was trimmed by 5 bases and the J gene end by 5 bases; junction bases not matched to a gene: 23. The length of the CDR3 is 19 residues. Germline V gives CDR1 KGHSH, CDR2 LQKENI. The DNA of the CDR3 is TGTGCCAGCTCAACAACAGTAGGACAGGTAGTAAGTACGCGGACTGAAGCTTTCTTT. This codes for CASSTTVGQVVSTRTEAFF.

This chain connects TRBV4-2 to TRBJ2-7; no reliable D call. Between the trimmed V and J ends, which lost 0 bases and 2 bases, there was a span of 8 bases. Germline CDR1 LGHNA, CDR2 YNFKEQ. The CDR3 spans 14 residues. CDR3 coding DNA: TGTGCCAGCAGCCAAGATCTGGCAGCCTACGAGCAGTACTTC. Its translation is CASSQDLAAYEQYF.

The CDR3 nucleotides read TGTGCCAGTAGTAGGGGACAGAGCTCTGGAAACACCATATATTTT. Amino acid sequence: CASSRGQSSGNTIYF. The chain joins TRBV19 to TRBJ1-3, with 7 positions matching TRBD1. The CDR3 loop spans 15 amino acids. V gave up 4 bases and J gave up 0 bases; unmatched junction bases: 3. Germline V lookup: CDR1 LNHDA, CDR2 SQIVND (reference sequence).

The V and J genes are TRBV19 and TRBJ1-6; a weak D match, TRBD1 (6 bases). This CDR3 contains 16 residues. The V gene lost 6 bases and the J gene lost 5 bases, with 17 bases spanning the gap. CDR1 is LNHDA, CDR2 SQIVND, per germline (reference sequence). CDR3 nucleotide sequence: TGTGCCAGTAGACAAAATGGACAGTTGGATAATTCACCCCTCCACTTT. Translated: CASRQNGQLDNSPLHF.

CDR3: CASSLAGALAYNEQFF. In DNA, the CDR3 is TGCGCCAGCAGCTTGGCTGGGGCGTTGGCCTACAATGAGCAGTTCTTC. The V call is TRBV5-1, the J call TRBJ2-1; tentative D call: TRBD1 (5 bases). This CDR3 has 16 residues. The V and J ends lost 0 bases and 2 bases respectively, with 12 bases between them. Germline V gives CDR1 SGHRS, CDR2 YFSETQ.

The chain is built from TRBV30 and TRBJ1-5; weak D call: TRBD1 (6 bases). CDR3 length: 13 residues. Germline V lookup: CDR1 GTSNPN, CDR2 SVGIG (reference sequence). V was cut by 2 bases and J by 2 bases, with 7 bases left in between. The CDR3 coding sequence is TGTGCCTGGAGTCGACAGGGCAATCAGCCCCAGCATTTT. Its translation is CAWSRQGNQPQHF.

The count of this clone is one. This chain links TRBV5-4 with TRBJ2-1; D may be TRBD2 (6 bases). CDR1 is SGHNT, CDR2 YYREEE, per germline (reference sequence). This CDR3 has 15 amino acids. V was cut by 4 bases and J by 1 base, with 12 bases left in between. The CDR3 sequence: CASSGLRGSYNEQFF. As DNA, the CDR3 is TGTGCCAGCAGCGGGCTGCGGGGTTCCTACAATGAGCAGTTCTTC.

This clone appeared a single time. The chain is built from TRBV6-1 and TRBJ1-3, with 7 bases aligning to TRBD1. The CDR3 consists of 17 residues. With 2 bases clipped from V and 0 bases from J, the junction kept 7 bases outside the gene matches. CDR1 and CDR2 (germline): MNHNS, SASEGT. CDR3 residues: CASSERGTVNSGNTIYF. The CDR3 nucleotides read TGTGCCAGCAGTGAACGGGGGACAGTAAACTCTGGAAACACCATATATTTT.

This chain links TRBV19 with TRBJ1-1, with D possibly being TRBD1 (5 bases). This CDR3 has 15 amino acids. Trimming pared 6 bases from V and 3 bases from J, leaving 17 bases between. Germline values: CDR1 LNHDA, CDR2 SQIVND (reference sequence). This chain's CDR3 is CASSPLQGGDTEAFF. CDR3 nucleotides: TGTGCCAGTAGCCCACTTCAGGGAGGTGACACTGAAGCTTTCTTT.

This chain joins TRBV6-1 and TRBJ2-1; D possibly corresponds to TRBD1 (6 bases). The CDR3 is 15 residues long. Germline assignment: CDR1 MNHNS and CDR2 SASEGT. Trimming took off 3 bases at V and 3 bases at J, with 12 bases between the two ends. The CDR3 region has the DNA TGTGCCAGCAGTGACCGGGACATACTCTACAATGAGCAGTTCTTC. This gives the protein CASSDRDILYNEQFF.

The chain's CDR3 is CASSLTSTVREQYF. The DNA of the CDR3 is TGTGCCAGCAGTTTAACATCGACTGTGCGTGAGCAGTACTTC. This chain connects TRBV6-5 to TRBJ2-7, with D hard to call. With 4 bases removed from V and 7 bases from J, the gap between germline ends came to 17 bases. Germline V gene sequence: CDR1 MNHEY, CDR2 SVGAGI. The CDR3 runs 14 residues.

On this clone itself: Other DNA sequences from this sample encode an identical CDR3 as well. The CDR3 reads CASRGQGSYEQYF. The DNA of the CDR3 is TGTGCCAGCAGGGGTCAGGGTTCCTACGAGCAGTACTTC. V gene TRBV28 combines with J gene TRBJ2-7; a possible D gene is TRBD1 (5 bases). This CDR3 is 13 amino acids long. From germline, CDR1 is MDHEN and CDR2 SYDVKM. V was clipped by 6 bases and J by 1 base, with 10 bases between them.

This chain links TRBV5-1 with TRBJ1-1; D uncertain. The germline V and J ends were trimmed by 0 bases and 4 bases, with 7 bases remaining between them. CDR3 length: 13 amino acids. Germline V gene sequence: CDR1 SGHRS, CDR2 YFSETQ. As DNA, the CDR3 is TGCGCCAGCAGCTTGGAGCCGGGCACTGAAGCTTTCTTT. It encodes CASSLEPGTEAFF.

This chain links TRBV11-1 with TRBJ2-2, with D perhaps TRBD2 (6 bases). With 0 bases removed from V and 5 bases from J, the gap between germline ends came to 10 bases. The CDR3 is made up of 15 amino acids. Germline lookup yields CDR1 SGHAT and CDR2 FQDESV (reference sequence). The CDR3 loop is CASSLAASGTGELFF. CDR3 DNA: TGTGCCAGCAGCTTAGCCGCGAGCGGGACCGGGGAGCTGTTTTTT.

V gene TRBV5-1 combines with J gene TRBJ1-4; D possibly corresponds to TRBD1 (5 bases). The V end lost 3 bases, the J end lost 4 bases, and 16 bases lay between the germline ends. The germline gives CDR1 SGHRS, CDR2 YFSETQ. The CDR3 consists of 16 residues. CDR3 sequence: CASSSAYRQSNEKLFF. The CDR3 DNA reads TGCGCCAGCAGCTCCGCATACCGACAGAGTAATGAAAAACTGTTTTTT.

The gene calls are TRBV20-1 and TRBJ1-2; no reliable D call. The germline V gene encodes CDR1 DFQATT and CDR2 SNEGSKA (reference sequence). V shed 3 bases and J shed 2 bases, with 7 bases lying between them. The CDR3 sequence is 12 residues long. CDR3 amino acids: CSASHENYGYTF. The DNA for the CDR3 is TGCAGTGCTAGTCATGAGAACTATGGCTACACCTTC.

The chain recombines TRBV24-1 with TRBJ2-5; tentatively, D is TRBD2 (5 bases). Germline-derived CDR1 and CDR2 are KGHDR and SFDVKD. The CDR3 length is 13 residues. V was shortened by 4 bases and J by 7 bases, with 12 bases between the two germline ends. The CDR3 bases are TGTGCCACCAGTGAACCGACCCGGGGGACCCAGTACTTC. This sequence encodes CATSEPTRGTQYF.

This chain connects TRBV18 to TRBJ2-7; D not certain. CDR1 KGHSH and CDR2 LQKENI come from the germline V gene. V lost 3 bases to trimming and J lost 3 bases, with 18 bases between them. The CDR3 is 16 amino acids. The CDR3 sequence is CASSPVVLRLSYEQYF. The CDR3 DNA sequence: TGTGCCAGCTCACCGGTGGTTTTGAGATTGAGCTACGAGCAGTACTTC.

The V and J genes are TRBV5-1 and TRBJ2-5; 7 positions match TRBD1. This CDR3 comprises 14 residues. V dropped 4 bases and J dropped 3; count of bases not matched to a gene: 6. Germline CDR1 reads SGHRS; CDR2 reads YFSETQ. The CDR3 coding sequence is TGCGCCAGCAGCCCATGGACAGGAGAAGAGACCCAGTACTTC. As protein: CASSPWTGEETQYF.

The CDR3: CAWSDGSPNEQFF. CDR3 bases: TGTGCCTGGAGTGACGGGTCCCCGAATGAGCAGTTCTTC. The chain combines TRBV30 with TRBJ2-1; D is unresolved. Between the trimmed V and J ends, which lost 1 base and 7 bases, there was a span of 11 bases. This CDR3 is 13 amino acids long. Looked up from germline, CDR1 is GTSNPN and CDR2 is SVGIG (reference sequence).

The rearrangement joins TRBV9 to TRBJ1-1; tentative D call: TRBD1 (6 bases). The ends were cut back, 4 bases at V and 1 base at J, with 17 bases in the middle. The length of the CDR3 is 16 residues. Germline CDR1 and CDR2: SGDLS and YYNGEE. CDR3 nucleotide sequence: TGTGCCAGCAGCCCGCGGGCAGGGGTCAAGAACACTGAAGCTTTCTTT. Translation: CASSPRAGVKNTEAFF.